The rows below give T cell receptor beta chains drawn from one sample of a study of T cells after yellow fever vaccination. TCRdb independently ran MiXCR on the 5' RACE reads; one entry per CDR3 protein. Among approximately 510,000 distinct CDR3 sequences listed, 20% to 25% were seen once. This specimen consisted of PBMCs, obtained approximately 22 days after the first yellow fever vaccination. These receptors originate from a man aged 18 to 29 who received the YFV17D yellow fever vaccine. CDR3s include the opening cysteine and the closing phenylalanine or tryptophan. A D gene is named only where the DNA matches it firmly. A clone size is listed for some rows: how often the clone was seen (once, few, many), or a class if it is expanded.

d_call j_call clone_size v_call cdr3_aa cdr3_nt
- TRBJ1-2 - TRBV5-6 CASRFTGSYGYTF TGTGCCAGCAGATTTACAGGGAGCTATGGCTACACCTTC
TRBD1 TRBJ2-5 few TRBV5-4 CASSAGGNEETQYF TGTGCCAGCAGCGCAGGGGGCAATGAAGAGACCCAGTACTTC
- TRBJ1-2 - TRBV6-5 CASSYTWRYGYTF TGTGCCAGCAGCTACACCTGGAGGTATGGCTACACCTTC
- TRBJ2-7 - TRBV6-2/TRBV6-3 CASSYSMPTYEQYF TGTGCCAGCAGTTACTCGATGCCTACCTACGAGCAGTACTTC
TRBD1 TRBJ1-6 - TRBV6-1 CASNRGHGSPLHF TGTGCCAGCAACAGGGGGCATGGTTCACCCCTCCACTTT
- TRBJ1-2 - TRBV7-2 CASSLVFRGSYGYTF TGTGCCAGCAGCTTAGTGTTCCGGGGCAGCTATGGCTACACCTTC
- TRBJ2-7 - TRBV7-2 CASSFEGLSYEQYF TGTGCCAGCAGCTTTGAGGGACTTTCCTACGAGCAGTACTTC
TRBD1 TRBJ2-1 - TRBV4-1 CASSQGQGKSSYNEQFF TGCGCCAGCAGCCAAGGACAGGGGAAAAGCTCCTACAATGAGCAGTTCTTC
- TRBJ2-2 few TRBV21-1 CASSKSRQGGTGELFF TGTGCCAGCAGCAAAAGCAGACAGGGCGGCACCGGGGAGCTGTTTTTT
- TRBJ2-2 few TRBV7-2 CASRRDRTTGELFF TGTGCCAGCAGACGAGACAGGACCACCGGGGAGCTGTTTTTT
TRBD1 TRBJ1-4 - TRBV7-2 CASSPRQGAREKLFF TGTGCCAGCAGCCCGAGACAGGGGGCGCGCGAAAAACTGTTTTTT
- TRBJ2-6 once TRBV7-8 CASAISGANVLTF TGTGCCAGCGCTATCTCTGGGGCCAACGTCCTGACTTTC
- TRBJ2-3 - TRBV10-3 CAILGTDTQYF TGTGCCATCTTGGGCACAGATACGCAGTATTTT
TRBD1 TRBJ1-4 - TRBV5-1 CASSRTGSNEKLFF TGCGCCAGCAGCCGGACAGGGTCTAATGAAAAACTGTTTTTT
- TRBJ2-7 few TRBV6-1 CASSGLLAEQYF TGTGCCAGCAGTGGATTACTAGCCGAGCAGTACTTC
TRBD1 TRBJ2-7 few TRBV20-1 CSAKDRGRRPYEQYF TGCAGTGCAAAGGACAGGGGGCGCAGGCCCTACGAGCAGTACTTC
- TRBJ2-7 - TRBV7-2 CASSTHGREQYF TGTGCCAGCAGCACCCACGGGAGAGAGCAGTACTTC
- TRBJ2-7 - TRBV5-1 CASSSYDHPTDEQYF TGCGCCAGCAGCTCCTACGATCACCCTACCGACGAGCAGTACTTC
- TRBJ1-1 few TRBV18 CASSPPVINTEAFF TGTGCCAGCTCACCACCCGTCATAAACACTGAAGCTTTCTTT
TRBD2 TRBJ2-3 - TRBV5-6 CASPRTSPSHTQYF TGTGCCAGCCCTCGGACTAGCCCCTCGCATACGCAGTATTTT
TRBD2 TRBJ2-3 - TRBV3-1 CASSQDSSGGSDTQYF TGTGCCAGCAGCCAAGATAGTAGCGGGGGGTCAGATACGCAGTATTTT
- TRBJ1-3 - TRBV12-3/TRBV12-4 CASSLRSSGNTIYF TGTGCCAGCAGTTTGAGGAGCTCTGGAAACACCATATATTTT
- TRBJ2-7 - TRBV12-3/TRBV12-4 CASSFGLTAYEQYF TGTGCCAGCAGTTTTGGCCTAACGGCCTACGAGCAGTACTTC
- TRBJ2-5 - TRBV6-6 CASSQDSETQYF TGTGCCAGCAGCCAAGACTCAGAGACCCAGTACTTC
- TRBJ2-3 few TRBV27 CASSLRGARQYF TGTGCCAGCAGTCTCCGGGGGGCTAGGCAGTATTTT
- TRBJ1-1 many TRBV4-1 CASSQIVQGVPEAFF TGCGCCAGCAGCCAAATCGTACAGGGTGTACCTGAAGCTTTCTTT
TRBD1 TRBJ2-5 few TRBV4-1 CASSLTKAQGQETQYF TGCGCCAGCAGCCTCACGAAGGCACAGGGGCAAGAGACCCAGTACTTC
- TRBJ2-2 few TRBV4-2 CASSREDRRDRTGELFF TGTGCCAGCAGCCGAGAGGACAGGAGGGATAGAACCGGGGAGCTGTTTTTT
TRBD1 TRBJ2-7 few TRBV7-9 CASSSTDRGLSYEQYF TGTGCCAGCAGCTCCACAGACAGGGGGCTTTCCTACGAGCAGTACTTC
- TRBJ1-2 - TRBV6-6 CASTKIYSDGYTF TGTGCCAGCACCAAAATTTACTCGGATGGCTACACCTTC
- TRBJ2-3 - TRBV7-3 CASSPTSFTSTDTQYF TGTGCCAGCAGCCCCACTAGCTTCACTAGCACAGATACGCAGTATTTT
- TRBJ1-4 - TRBV20-1 CSARVGGMDEKLFF TGCAGTGCTAGAGTTGGGGGGATGGATGAAAAACTGTTTTTT
- TRBJ2-3 few TRBV9 CASSVAPVRLHTQYF TGTGCCAGCAGCGTAGCCCCCGTCCGTCTCCATACGCAGTATTTT
- TRBJ2-3 many TRBV9 CASSMYSDTDTQYF TGTGCCAGCAGCATGTATTCGGACACAGATACGCAGTATTTT
- TRBJ1-6 - TRBV18 CASSPEINSPLHF TGTGCCAGCTCACCTGAAATTAATTCACCCCTCCACTTT
- TRBJ1-1 - TRBV7-3 CASSSRGPTEAFF TGTGCCAGCAGCTCCCGGGGACCCACTGAAGCTTTCTTT
TRBD2 TRBJ2-7 few TRBV18 CASSPTPRGVRYEQYF TGTGCCAGCTCACCAACGCCGCGGGGGGTGCGATACGAGCAGTACTTC
- TRBJ1-5 - TRBV25-1 CASSESSEINQPQHF TGTGCCAGCAGTGAATCGTCCGAAATAAATCAGCCCCAGCATTTT
- TRBJ2-7 - TRBV6-5 CASSYIAVAEDEQYF TGTGCCAGCAGTTACATCGCGGTAGCGGAGGACGAGCAGTACTTC
TRBD1 TRBJ2-1 few TRBV5-4 CASSLRQGAENEQFF TGTGCCAGCAGCTTGAGGCAGGGGGCTGAGAATGAGCAGTTCTTC
TRBD1 TRBJ1-4 few TRBV11-1 CASSPGLTGDSTNEKLFF TGTGCCAGCAGCCCAGGCCTGACAGGGGATTCCACTAATGAAAAACTGTTTTTT
- TRBJ1-6 few TRBV5-6 CASSRVGDSPLHF TGTGCCAGCAGCCGGGTCGGGGATTCACCCCTCCACTTT
TRBD1 TRBJ1-2 many TRBV7-9 CASSLGQADGYTF TGTGCCAGCAGCCTGGGACAGGCTGATGGCTACACCTTC
- TRBJ1-6 many TRBV4-3 CASSQDRKGPSLHF TGCGCCAGCAGCCAAGATCGAAAGGGTCCATCCCTCCACTTT
- TRBJ2-7 few TRBV19 CASSMRESSYEQYF TGTGCCAGTAGTATGAGGGAAAGCTCCTACGAGCAGTACTTC
- TRBJ1-2 - TRBV10-3 CAISEWQGYGYTF TGTGCCATCAGTGAGTGGCAGGGCTATGGCTACACCTTC
- TRBJ1-5 - TRBV20-1 CSAEGGAGNQPQHF TGCAGTGCCGAGGGGGGCGCGGGCAATCAGCCCCAGCATTTT
TRBD1 TRBJ1-4 - TRBV4-1 CASSQNRGRIYDEKLVF TGCGCCAGCAGCCAAAACAGGGGGCGGATTTACGATGAAAAACTGGTTTTT
- TRBJ1-3 few TRBV7-2 CASSFLGLGGNTIYF TGTGCCAGCAGCTTTTTGGGGTTGGGTGGAAACACCATATATTTT
- TRBJ2-1 - TRBV4-2 CAMSPRGQHNEQFF TGTGCCATGAGCCCGCGGGGACAGCACAATGAGCAGTTCTTC
- TRBJ2-2 few TRBV5-1 CASRSAGRPSSDTGELFF TGCGCCAGCAGATCCGCGGGACGGCCAAGTTCCGACACCGGGGAGCTGTTTTTT
TRBD2 TRBJ2-4 - TRBV28 CASSSAGGLAKNIQYF TGTGCCAGCAGTTCCGCCGGGGGGTTAGCCAAAAACATTCAGTACTTC
- TRBJ2-3 - TRBV12-3/TRBV12-4 CASSTVAGYTSDTQYF TGTGCCAGCAGTACGGTGGCCGGATATACATCAGATACGCAGTATTTT